The 29 T cell receptor beta chains given below trace back to one sample, sequenced in a study of blood T cells in healthy people across ages. A second about 6 to 12 cycle PCR used barcoded and J-beta primers. TCRdb redid the calling of the 5' RACE reads with MiXCR, one entry per CDR3 protein. This sample has under 750,000 distinct CDR3 sequences, with around half found just once. The sequenced sample consisted of blood. The source is a man at least 80 years old in good health.

The V gene is TRBV24-1, the J gene TRBJ2-3, with a tentative D call TRBD2 (5 bases). The V end was cut by 2 bases, the J end by 3 bases, with 11 bases between. The CDR3 loop spans 15 amino acids. Per germline, CDR1 KGHDR and CDR2 SFDVKD. CDR3 residues: CATSDSPRGTDTQYF. Here the CDR3 DNA reads TGTGCCACCAGTGATTCCCCCCGGGGAACAGATACGCAGTATTTT.

A few counts support this clonotype. The rearrangement joins TRBV7-2 to TRBJ1-2, with 12 nucleotides matching TRBD1. V gave up 7 bases and J gave up 8 bases; unmatched junction bases: 11. There are 15 residues in the CDR3. Germline V gives CDR1 SGHTA, CDR2 FQGNSA. The CDR3 coding sequence is TGTGCCAGCAACTATAACGGGGGACAGGGGGCAGGCTACACCTTC. Amino acids: CASNYNGGQGAGYTF.

J is TRBJ2-2 and V is TRBV6-5, with 14 bases identical to TRBD2. The CDR3 consists of 18 residues. The trim removed 2 bases at V and 4 bases at J, leaving 6 bases unmatched. CDR1 MNHEY and CDR2 SVGAGI come from the germline V gene. The CDR3 nucleotides are TGTGCCAGCAGTTACGAGGGACTAGCGGGAGTCCCCACCGGGGAGCTGTTTTTT. This gives the protein CASSYEGLAGVPTGELFF.

This clonotype has just a few counts. The CDR3 here is CSASPRGVVQETQYF. DNA of the CDR3: TGCAGTGCTAGCCCTCGGGGGGTAGTCCAAGAGACCCAGTACTTC. The chain uses TRBV20-1 and TRBJ2-5; the match to TRBD2 covers 7 bases. Germline lookup yields CDR1 DFQATT and CDR2 SNEGSKA (reference sequence). Germline trimming cut 3 bases from V and 1 base from J; bases unmatched to any gene: 8. This CDR3 has 15 amino acids.

This clonotype showed up just a few times. The rearrangement links TRBV4-3 to TRBJ2-7, with a weak D call TRBD2 (6 bases). V was clipped by 3 bases and J by 0 bases, with 12 bases between them. CDR3 length equals 15 residues. Per the germline V gene, CDR1 is LGHNA and CDR2 is YSLEER. CDR3 DNA sequence: TGCGCCAGCAGCCAGGGACTCAAGAGCTCCTACGAGCAGTACTTC. It codes for CASSQGLKSSYEQYF.

As to this clonotype: This may be a read error: a much more frequent sequence differs by one nucleotide. V and J are TRBV6-6 and TRBJ1-1; no clear D gene. Trimming removed 10 bases from V and 2 bases from J, with 17 bases in between. The CDR3 totals 14 residues. Germline CDR1 reads MNHNY; CDR2 reads SVGAGI (reference sequence). CDR3: CANRKRTDNTEAFF. In DNA, the CDR3 is TGTGCCAACAGAAAACGTACAGACAACACTGAAGCTTTCTTT.

This rearrangement joins TRBV29-1 to TRBJ2-5, with 7 bases lining up with TRBD1. V shed 4 bases and J 2 bases; nucleotides not matched to a gene: 7. The CDR3 is 14 amino acids. Germline CDR1 SQVTM, CDR2 ANQGSEA. CDR3 in DNA: TGCAGCGTTGTAAAGGACAGGCTACAAGAGACCCAGTACTTC. This encodes CSVVKDRLQETQYF.

Only one count was recorded for this clonotype. The chain links TRBV3-1 to TRBJ2-5; no clear D. From germline, CDR1 is LGHDT and CDR2 YNNKEL (reference sequence). CDR3 length: 13 amino acids. Trimming removed 0 bases from V and 7 bases from J, with 9 bases in between. CDR3 coding DNA: TGTGCCAGCAGCCAAGATCGATACTCGACCCAGTACTTC. This codes for CASSQDRYSTQYF.

This clonotype was picked up many times. The V call is TRBV20-1, the J call TRBJ2-5, with 7 bases that match TRBD2. Trimming took 1 base from V and 0 from J; bases not matched to a gene: 8. This CDR3 spans 16 amino acids. Germline values: CDR1 DFQATT, CDR2 SNEGSKA (reference sequence). The CDR3 nucleotides read TGCAGTGCTAGAGGTCTAACTAGCGTGTACCAAGAGACCCAGTACTTC. Protein: CSARGLTSVYQETQYF.

The chain has TRBV12-3 or TRBV12-4 and TRBJ1-2, with TRBD1 matching 9 bases. The V and J ends lost 6 bases and 4 bases, in that order; junction bases with no gene match: 6. The CDR3 spans 14 residues. The CDR3 DNA reads as TGTGCCAGCAGGGACACAGGGGGCGGCTATGGCTACACCTTC. Its protein is CASRDTGGGYGYTF.

V usage is TRBV13 and J usage is TRBJ1-4; D gene unclear. Per germline, CDR1 PRHDT and CDR2 FYEKMQ (reference sequence). With 0 bases removed from V and 15 bases from J, the gap between germline ends came to 11 bases. This CDR3 has 12 residues. This CDR3 is CASSLGTRQVFF. The CDR3 nucleotides are TGTGCCAGCAGCTTAGGTACGCGCCAGGTGTTTTTT.

The V call is TRBV7-9, the J call TRBJ1-5; 10 bases are a match to TRBD1. V shed 5 bases, J shed 4 bases, and the junction held 8 bases outside the gene matches. From germline, CDR1 is SEHNR and CDR2 FQNEAQ (reference sequence). The CDR3 is 16 amino acids. The CDR3 nucleotides are TGTGCCAGCAGCGATCCACGACAGGGGGCAAATCAGCCCCAGCATTTT. Protein: CASSDPRQGANQPQHF.

This rearrangement joins TRBV20-1 to TRBJ1-4; D is ambiguous. This CDR3 is built from 13 residues. V was shortened by 5 bases and J by 6 bases, with 13 bases between the two germline ends. Germline assignment: CDR1 DFQATT and CDR2 SNEGSKA (reference sequence). As DNA, the CDR3 is TGCAGTGCTGAGCTAAGTAGTGATGAAAAACTGTTTTTT. Amino acid sequence: CSAELSSDEKLFF.

The sample holds a few counts of this clonotype. The gene calls are TRBV20-1 and TRBJ2-3, with D perhaps TRBD1 (6 bases). The CDR3 runs 14 residues. V dropped 0 bases and J dropped 4 bases, with 11 bases sitting between them. Germline CDR1 DFQATT, CDR2 SNEGSKA (reference sequence). The CDR3 loop is CSAREGASSDTQYF. The DNA of the CDR3 is TGCAGTGCTAGAGAGGGGGCGTCATCAGATACGCAGTATTTT.

This clonotype was recorded a few times. The chain combines TRBV5-1 with TRBJ1-2; D is unresolved. The CDR3 sequence is 13 residues long. The germline CDR1 and CDR2 sequences are SGHRS and YFSETQ. The V end was cut by 5 bases, the J end by 1 base, with 9 bases between. The chain's CDR3 is CASSTRINYGYTF. CDR3 in DNA: TGCGCCAGCAGTACCCGGATTAACTATGGCTACACCTTC.

The rearrangement links TRBV20-1 to TRBJ1-5; no clear D. The CDR3 has 13 amino acids. V lost 6 bases, J lost 3 bases, and 12 bases lay in between. Germline V gene sequence: CDR1 DFQATT, CDR2 SNEGSKA (reference sequence). CDR3 region: CSAGSTNNQPQHF. DNA of the CDR3: TGCAGTGCCGGGAGCACGAACAATCAGCCCCAGCATTTT.

This chain joins TRBV9 and TRBJ2-1; TRBD2 matches 13 bases. The CDR3 covers 17 residues. Germline V gene lookup returns CDR1 SGDLS and CDR2 YYNGEE. V lost 4 bases, J lost 1 base, and 5 bases stayed unmatched. The CDR3 loop reads CASSPRLAGGSYNEQFF. The DNA for the CDR3 is TGTGCCAGCAGCCCTCGACTAGCGGGGGGTTCCTACAATGAGCAGTTCTTC.

This clonotype appeared a few times. The chain links TRBV4-3 to TRBJ2-5, with D possibly matching TRBD1 (6 bases). V shed 6 bases and J shed 1 base, with 12 bases lying between them. The CDR3 runs to 14 residues. Germline CDR1 LGHNA, CDR2 YSLEER. CDR3 region: CASSKDSLQETQYF. The DNA of the CDR3 is TGCGCCAGCAGTAAGGACAGCCTCCAAGAGACCCAGTACTTC.

This clonotype has just one count. CDR3 protein: CASSPIPLEKLFF. DNA of the CDR3: TGTGCCAGCTCACCTATCCCCCTCGAAAAACTGTTTTTT. The chain recombines TRBV18 with TRBJ1-4; D gene unclear. Trimming took off 3 bases at V and 8 bases at J, with 10 bases between the two ends. Germline loops: CDR1 KGHSH, CDR2 LQKENI. The CDR3 extends over 13 amino acids.

V and J are TRBV24-1 and TRBJ2-4; no definite D call. Trimming shortened V by 1 base and J by 13 bases, and 13 bases separated the two germline ends. The CDR3 is 13 amino acids. Germline values: CDR1 KGHDR, CDR2 SFDVKD. The CDR3 bases are TGTGCCACCAGTGATTTTAACCAGGAAGGGCAGTACTTC. Protein: CATSDFNQEGQYF.

Only a few counts were recorded for this clonotype. V usage is TRBV7-9 and J usage is TRBJ2-3; TRBD2 agrees at 9 bases. The CDR3 is 17 amino acids. Germline-derived CDR1 and CDR2 are SEHNR and FQNEAQ (reference sequence). V shed 6 bases and J 0 bases; nucleotides not matched to a gene: 10. The CDR3 coding sequence is TGTGCCAGCAGTCCCCCTCGACTAGCGGCTAGCACAGATACGCAGTATTTT. This encodes CASSPPRLAASTDTQYF. Combining the CDR3 with reference TRBV7-9 and TRBJ2-3 gives the whole variable domain DTGVSQNPRHKITKRGQNVTFRCDPISEHNRLYWYRQTLGQGPEFLTYFQNEAQLEKSRLLSDRFSAERPKGSFSTLEIQRTEQGDSAMYLCASSPPRLAASTDTQYFGPGTRLTVL.

The chain employs TRBV20-1 and TRBJ2-3, with D unresolved. The germline gives CDR1 DFQATT, CDR2 SNEGSKA (reference sequence). V gave up 3 bases and J gave up 2 bases, with 12 bases separating them. The CDR3 covers 14 residues. In nucleotides, the CDR3 is TGCAGTGCTAGTGCCGGTAGGACCACAGATACGCAGTATTTT. Its translation is CSASAGRTTDTQYF.

The chain joins TRBV7-9 to TRBJ1-6; D unclear. Germline V lookup: CDR1 SEHNR, CDR2 FQNEAQ (reference sequence). V was shortened by 3 bases and J by 3 bases, with 6 bases between the two germline ends. This CDR3 has 14 residues. This CDR3 is CASSFQDYNSPLHF. CDR3 DNA: TGTGCCAGCAGCTTCCAGGACTATAATTCACCCCTCCACTTT.

This clonotype turned up a few times. The rearrangement joins TRBV6-1 to TRBJ1-6, with 9 bases identical to TRBD1. Looked up from germline, CDR1 is MNHNS and CDR2 is SASEGT. V trimming: 8 bases; J trimming: 6 bases; junction bases outside the gene matches: 5. The CDR3 runs to 14 residues. The CDR3 DNA sequence: TGTGCCAGCCGGATGGGACAGGGTAATTCACCCCTCCACTTT. Translated: CASRMGQGNSPLHF.

A few counts support this clonotype. This chain's CDR3 is CASSSVREQYF. The CDR3 nucleotides are TGTGCCAGCAGCTCCGTACGAGAGCAGTACTTC. This chain joins TRBV7-2 and TRBJ2-7; D is ambiguous. The V gene lost 4 bases and the J gene lost 7 bases, with 8 bases spanning the gap. The CDR3 contains 11 residues. Germline CDR1 and CDR2: SGHTA and FQGNSA.

This clonotype came up a few times. The chain links TRBV28 to TRBJ2-7, with TRBD2 identical over 12 bases. Germline CDR1 is MDHEN and CDR2 is SYDVKM. J gave up 2 bases and V 3 bases, and 2 bases lay outside the gene matches. The length of the CDR3 is 15 residues. CDR3 in amino acids: CASSLTSGRPYEQYF. CDR3 DNA: TGTGCCAGCAGTTTGACTAGCGGGAGACCCTACGAGCAGTACTTC.

The chain links TRBV10-3 to TRBJ2-2; 8 positions match TRBD1. Germline loops: CDR1 ENHRY, CDR2 SYGVKD. This CDR3 contains 17 residues. Trimming at V came to 4 bases and at J to 4 bases, leaving 11 bases not matched to a gene. The CDR3 bases are TGTGCCATCAGTGGGAACCAGGGGGCTCTATCCACCGGGGAGCTGTTTTTT. This sequence encodes CAISGNQGALSTGELFF.

This clonotype came up a few times. The gene calls are TRBV7-9 and TRBJ1-2; 9 bases align to TRBD1. CDR1 SEHNR and CDR2 FQNEAQ come from the germline V gene (reference sequence). With V trimmed by 0 bases and J by 3 bases, 5 bases remained unmatched. The CDR3 covers 16 residues. This CDR3 reads CASSLAGRQGDYGYTF. CDR3 bases: TGTGCCAGCAGCTTAGCCGGGCGACAGGGGGACTATGGCTACACCTTC.

The chain joins TRBV7-2 to TRBJ1-2; 7 positions match TRBD1. Germline V lookup: CDR1 SGHTA, CDR2 FQGNSA. Losses at the gene ends were 3 bases for V and 4 bases for J; bases not matched to a gene: 2. The CDR3 totals 13 residues. In DNA form, the CDR3 reads TGTGCCAGCAGCTTTGACAGGGCCTATGGCTACACCTTC. It encodes CASSFDRAYGYTF.